A single sample gave rise to the 30 T cell receptor beta chains below, sequenced in a study of T cell responses to AZD1222 COVID-19 vaccine (dated by TCRdb to the early 2020s). This sample's time point label indicates: baseline before first vaccination. Libraries were made using the immunoSEQ multiplex PCR assay. TCRdb limited this immuneACCESS table to in-frame rearrangements with V and J called. A share of clones is missing; checked studies link under half to unresolved V genes, and the rest is unexplained. This sample is represented by approximately 120,000 clones; around nine tenths of them were singletons. Over 5.5% of the sample lies in the top ten. Sequencing was performed on peripheral blood, taken on day 0 of AZD1222 vaccination. The receptors come from an adult in good health.

The chain carries TRBV4-1 and TRBJ1-2; 7 bases line up with TRBD1. Germline V CDR1 and CDR2: MGHRA, YSYEKL. V was clipped by 3 bases and J by 4 bases; unmatched bases: 8. The CDR3 loop spans 15 amino acids. The CDR3, as DNA: TGCGCCAGCAGCCAGACCACAGGGGTACGCTATGGCTACACCTTC. Its translation: CASSQTTGVRYGYTF.

The chain combines TRBV2 with TRBJ2-2, with unresolved D. The germline V gene encodes CDR1 SNHLY and CDR2 FYNNEI. The CDR3 totals 10 residues. Trimming cost V 6 bases and J 8 bases, with 4 bases left between them. CDR3 loop: CASRVGELFF. CDR3 nucleotides: TGTGCCAGCAGGGTTGGGGAGCTGTTTTTT. Looking up the rest from reference TRBV2 and TRBJ2-2 gives the full variable domain: EPEVTQTPSHQVTQMGQEVILRCVPISNHLYFYWYRQILGQKVEFLVSFYNNEISEKSEIFDDQFSVERPDGSNFTLKIRSTKLEDSAMYFCASRVGELFFGEGSRLTVL.

The rearrangement links TRBV3-1 (or the pseudogene TRBV3-2) to TRBJ2-1; TRBD1 might be the D (6 bases). The length of the CDR3 is 16 residues. Trimming shortened V by 5 bases and J by 0 bases, and 14 bases separated the two germline ends. Germline lookup yields CDR1 LGHDT and CDR2 YNNKEL (reference sequence). For the CDR3, the DNA is TGTGCCAGCAGCTCTTGGACAGTGAGCTCCTACAATGAGCAGTTCTTC. It yields the protein CASSSWTVSSYNEQFF.

The V and J genes are TRBV2 and TRBJ1-1; tentatively, D is TRBD1 (5 bases). Germline values: CDR1 SNHLY, CDR2 FYNNEI. The CDR3 consists of 12 residues. Trimming pared 6 bases from V and 8 bases from J, leaving 13 bases between. Written as DNA, the CDR3 is TGTGCCAGCAGCCCTTCGAACAGGGAAGCTTTCTTT. Protein product: CASSPSNREAFF.

The genes are TRBV12-3 or TRBV12-4 and TRBJ2-7; D is perhaps TRBD2 (6 bases). This CDR3 comprises 13 residues. Trimming pared 6 bases from V and 7 bases from J, leaving 16 bases between. The DNA for the CDR3 is TGTGCCAGCAGCCCCCAGGGACTGGGGGAGCAGTACTTC. Protein sequence: CASSPQGLGEQYF.

The V call is TRBV3-1 (or the pseudogene TRBV3-2), the J call TRBJ2-7; D may be TRBD1 (6 bases). Trimming pared 1 base from V and 6 bases from J, leaving 13 bases between. The germline gives CDR1 LGHDT, CDR2 YNNKEL (reference sequence). This CDR3 spans 14 amino acids. This chain's CDR3 is CASSQGEQGREQYF. The DNA for the CDR3 is TGTGCCAGCAGCCAAGGTGAACAGGGACGCGAGCAGTACTTC.

This clone was observed once. The chain has TRBV5-5 and TRBJ2-7; 10 nucleotides agree with TRBD2. The ends lost 2 bases at V and 3 bases at J; junction bases unmatched: 2. Germline CDR1 and CDR2: SGHKS and YYEKEE (reference sequence). The CDR3 is 14 residues long. CDR3 DNA sequence: TGTGCCAGCAGCTTCGGACTAGCGGTCTACGAGCAGTACTTC. The encoded protein is CASSFGLAVYEQYF. The full variable domain, its missing parts supplied by reference TRBV5-5 and TRBJ2-7, is DAGVTQSPTHLIKTRGQQVTLRCSPISGHKSVSWYQQVLGQGPQFIFQYYEKEERGRGNFPDRFSARQFPNYSSELNVNALLLGDSALYLCASSFGLAVYEQYFGPGTRLTVT.

This clone showed up just once. This chain uses TRBV6-4 with TRBJ1-5; D is ambiguous. Deletions cut 4 bases from V and 3 bases from J, with 7 bases between. There are 13 residues in the CDR3. Germline V CDR1 and CDR2: MRHNA, SNTAGT. The CDR3 reads CASSVGPNQPQHF. In DNA form, the CDR3 reads TGTGCCAGCAGTGTGGGCCCCAATCAGCCCCAGCATTTT.

The gene calls are TRBV5-6 and TRBJ1-1, with D possibly matching TRBD1 (6 bases). Trimming removed 0 bases at V and 5 bases at J, with 14 bases between. This CDR3 is built from 15 residues. Looked up from germline, CDR1 is SGHDT and CDR2 is YYEEEE. Here the CDR3 reads CASSLEAQGITEAFF. The CDR3 DNA reads TGTGCCAGCAGCTTGGAGGCGCAGGGGATTACTGAAGCTTTCTTT.

This clone occurred once. The J gene is TRBJ2-1, the V gene TRBV11-3; 9 positions agree with TRBD2. This CDR3 contains 17 residues. The germline V gene encodes CDR1 SGHNT and CDR2 YENEEA. J gave up 6 bases and V 9 bases, and 18 bases lay outside the gene matches. CDR3 sequence reads: CASQRGDYRTLFNEQFF. The CDR3 DNA reads TGTGCCAGTCAGCGGGGGGACTACCGAACCCTCTTCAATGAGCAGTTCTTC. The complete variable domain, with remaining parts taken from reference TRBV11-3 and TRBJ2-1, reads EAGVVQSPRYKIIEKKQPVAFWCNPISGHNTLYWYLQNLGQGPELLIRYENEEAVDDSQLPKDRFSAERLKGVDSTLKIQPAELGDSAVYLCASQRGDYRTLFNEQFFGPGTRLTVL.

V and J are TRBV5-1 and TRBJ2-2; 9 nucleotides agree with TRBD1. J lost 3 bases, V lost 2 bases, and 2 bases had no gene match. The CDR3 totals 15 residues. From germline, CDR1 is SGHRS and CDR2 YFSETQ. CDR3 sequence reads: CASSFGTGHTGELFF. For the CDR3, the DNA is TGCGCCAGCAGCTTCGGGACAGGGCACACCGGGGAGCTGTTTTTT.

The chain links TRBV7-6 to TRBJ2-7; TRBD2 matches at 9 bases. CDR3 size: 15 residues. The germline gives CDR1 SGHVS, CDR2 FNYEAQ. V lost 6 bases, J lost 0 bases, and 6 bases stayed unmatched. The CDR3 nucleotides read TGTGCCAGCAGTTTTTCGACTAGCGGCTCCTACGAGCAGTACTTC. Translating gives CASSFSTSGSYEQYF.

This clone has a handful of counts. The chain joins TRBV24-1 to TRBJ2-1, with D hard to call. Germline CDR1 reads KGHDR; CDR2 reads SFDVKD. V was shortened by 4 bases and J by 7 bases, with 10 bases between the two germline ends. This CDR3 contains 13 residues. CDR3 sequence: CATSDPLRNEQFF. The CDR3 DNA sequence: TGTGCCACCAGTGACCCCCTTCGGAATGAGCAGTTCTTC.

The chain couples TRBV5-5 to TRBJ2-7; D is ambiguous. The CDR3 is made up of 13 amino acids. Germline CDR1 is SGHKS and CDR2 is YYEKEE (reference sequence). V dropped 1 base and J dropped 4 bases, with 9 bases sitting between them. This CDR3 reads CASSLLYGYEQYF. CDR3 DNA sequence: TGTGCCAGCAGCTTGTTGTACGGTTACGAGCAGTACTTC. Filled out from reference TRBV5-5 and TRBJ2-7, the complete variable domain reads DAGVTQSPTHLIKTRGQQVTLRCSPISGHKSVSWYQQVLGQGPQFIFQYYEKEERGRGNFPDRFSARQFPNYSSELNVNALLLGDSALYLCASSLLYGYEQYFGPGTRLTVT.

Written as DNA, the CDR3 is TGTGCCAGCAGCTTAGTTCAGGGGTCCAGCTCCTACGAGCAGTACTTC. Protein sequence: CASSLVQGSSSYEQYF. The chain carries TRBV7-2 and TRBJ2-7, with D possibly being TRBD1 (6 bases). This CDR3 region has 16 residues. V gave up 1 base and J gave up 0 bases, with 13 bases separating them. CDR1 is SGHTA, CDR2 FQGNSA, per germline.

The chain has TRBV5-1 and TRBJ2-7; tentatively, D is TRBD1 or TRBD2 (5 bases each). The CDR3 is 14 amino acids. The V and J ends lost 10 bases and 7 bases respectively, with 24 bases between them. CDR1 is SGHRS, CDR2 YFSETQ, per germline. CDR3 sequence: CASRRGPTGDEQYF. CDR3 DNA: TGCGCCTCCCGACGGGGCCCAACCGGGGATGAGCAGTACTTC.

This chain uses TRBV27 with TRBJ1-5; a weak D match, TRBD1 (6 bases). Germline assignment: CDR1 MNHEY and CDR2 SMNVEV (reference sequence). Trimming left V 2 bases short and J 5 bases short, with 16 bases between. The CDR3 runs to 16 residues. The CDR3 coding sequence is TGTGCCAGCAGTTTAAAGGTTCCGGGACACGATCAGCCCCAGCATTTT. This translates into CASSLKVPGHDQPQHF.

The chain couples TRBV12-3 or TRBV12-4 to TRBJ2-7; TRBD1 aligns across 8 bases. This CDR3 has 13 residues. The junction had 4 bases not matched to a gene; V was cut back by 6 bases and J by 3 bases. The CDR3 DNA is TGTGCCAGCAGACGGACAGGGAGCTACGAGCAGTACTTC. It yields the protein CASRRTGSYEQYF.

This chain joins TRBV2 and TRBJ1-1, with 7 positions matching TRBD1. Germline V gene data show CDR1 as SNHLY and CDR2 as FYNNEI. Trimming removed 6 bases from V and 5 bases from J; junction bases left unmatched: 9. The CDR3 sequence is 14 residues long. CDR3 region: CASRPTGRRTEAFF. The CDR3 nucleotides read TGTGCCAGCAGACCGACAGGGCGCAGGACTGAAGCTTTCTTT.

The chain has TRBV30 and TRBJ1-2; the match to TRBD1 covers 12 bases. This CDR3 is 16 amino acids long. Germline V gives CDR1 GTSNPN, CDR2 SVGIG (reference sequence). V trimming: 2 bases; J trimming: 2 bases; junction bases outside the gene matches: 6. CDR3 nucleotides: TGTGCCTGGAGTAAAACCGGGACAGGGGGCAACTATGGCTACACCTTC. The encoded protein is CAWSKTGTGGNYGYTF.

This chain uses TRBV4-1 with TRBJ2-5, with TRBD1 identical over 10 bases. CDR3 length: 14 residues. Trimming took 4 bases from V and 5 from J; bases not matched to a gene: 4. Germline CDR1 reads MGHRA; CDR2 reads YSYEKL. The CDR3 sequence is CASSPGQGFETQYF. CDR3 DNA: TGCGCCAGCAGCCCGGGACAGGGGTTTGAGACCCAGTACTTC.

The rearrangement uses TRBV3-1 (or the pseudogene TRBV3-2) and TRBJ2-7, with D possibly being TRBD2 (7 bases). CDR1 is LGHDT and CDR2 is YNNKEL in the germline V gene (reference sequence). V was clipped by 0 bases and J by 4 bases, with 22 bases between them. The length of the CDR3 is 18 residues. The DNA for the CDR3 is TGTGCCAGCAGCCAAGATCGGGGGAGGGCCAGGGGCTTGTACGAGCAGTACTTC. Its translation: CASSQDRGRARGLYEQYF.

This chain connects TRBV12-3 or TRBV12-4 to TRBJ1-1; 8 bases match TRBD1. This CDR3 is 13 amino acids long. With V trimmed by 10 bases and J by 8 bases, 12 bases remained unmatched. The chain's CDR3 is CANTRWTGSEAFF. For the CDR3, the DNA is TGTGCCAACACTAGGTGGACAGGGTCCGAAGCTTTCTTT.

The chain combines TRBV9 with TRBJ2-5; tentative D call: TRBD2 (5 bases). The V end lost 0 bases, the J end lost 4 bases, and 7 bases lay between the germline ends. Germline lookup yields CDR1 SGDLS and CDR2 YYNGEE. The CDR3 is 13 residues long. The CDR3 DNA is TGTGCCAGCAGCGTAGGGGGAGCAGAGACCCAGTACTTC. The encoded protein is CASSVGGAETQYF. The full variable domain, in which reference TRBV9 and TRBJ2-5 provide the parts outside the CDR3, is DSGVTQTPKHLITATGQRVTLRCSPRSGDLSVYWYQQSLDQGLQFLIQYYNGEERAKGNILERFSAQQFPDLHSELNLSSLELGDSALYFCASSVGGAETQYFGPGTRLLVL.

CDR3 coding DNA: TGTGCCAGCAGTCCCCGGACAAACACTAACTATGGCTACACCTTC. Protein: CASSPRTNTNYGYTF. V usage is TRBV6-6 and J usage is TRBJ1-2, with D possibly TRBD1 on 5 matching bases. V dropped 5 bases and J dropped 0 bases, with 13 bases sitting between them. CDR1 is MNHNY, CDR2 SVGAGI, per germline (reference sequence). CDR3 size: 15 residues.

This clone was observed a few times. The chain recombines TRBV7-8 with TRBJ1-1; TRBD1 matches at 8 bases. This CDR3 spans 15 amino acids. Germline V gives CDR1 SGHVS, CDR2 FQNEAQ. The V and J ends lost 5 bases and 3 bases, in that order; junction bases with no gene match: 8. The CDR3 nucleotides are TGTGCCAGCAGCGGGACCGGGACAGGCTACACTGAAGCTTTCTTT. It specifies CASSGTGTGYTEAFF.

V and J are TRBV27 and TRBJ1-2, with TRBD1 as a possible D gene (5 bases). Germline V gene data show CDR1 as MNHEY and CDR2 as SMNVEV (reference sequence). With 2 bases removed from V and 4 bases from J, the gap between germline ends came to 11 bases. The CDR3 sequence is 14 residues long. CDR3 loop: CASSLQGVGYGYTF. CDR3 coding DNA: TGTGCCAGCAGTTTACAGGGAGTAGGCTATGGCTACACCTTC.

This chain uses TRBV2 with TRBJ1-4, with D tentatively TRBD1 (5 bases). CDR1 is SNHLY and CDR2 is FYNNEI in the germline V gene. Trimming took 7 bases from V and 7 from J, leaving 22 bases between them. There are 16 residues in the CDR3. For the CDR3, the DNA is TGTGCCAGCAAGCCAATGGTCTCGGTTGGGGGTGAAAAACTGTTTTTT. Translating it yields CASKPMVSVGGEKLFF.

This clone was recorded a few times. The chain joins TRBV15 to TRBJ1-1, with 7 bases matching TRBD1. V shed 5 bases, J shed 1 base, and the junction held 4 bases outside the gene matches. CDR3 length: 14 amino acids. Germline-derived CDR1 and CDR2 are LNHNV and YYDKDF (reference sequence). CDR3 residues: CATSPRGGNTEAFF. The DNA for the CDR3 is TGTGCCACCAGCCCCAGGGGGGGGAACACTGAAGCTTTCTTT.

This clone was picked up a small number of times. The chain links TRBV21-1 to TRBJ2-7; the table gives TRBD1 as D, unverified against the DNA. TRBV21-1 is a pseudogene locus. The CDR3 is 20 residues long. This CDR3 is CASSNCAGQPWVLPSYEQYF. The CDR3 region has the DNA TGTGCCAGCAGCAATTGTGCAGGGCAACCCTGGGTCCTTCCCTCCTACGAGCAGTACTTC.